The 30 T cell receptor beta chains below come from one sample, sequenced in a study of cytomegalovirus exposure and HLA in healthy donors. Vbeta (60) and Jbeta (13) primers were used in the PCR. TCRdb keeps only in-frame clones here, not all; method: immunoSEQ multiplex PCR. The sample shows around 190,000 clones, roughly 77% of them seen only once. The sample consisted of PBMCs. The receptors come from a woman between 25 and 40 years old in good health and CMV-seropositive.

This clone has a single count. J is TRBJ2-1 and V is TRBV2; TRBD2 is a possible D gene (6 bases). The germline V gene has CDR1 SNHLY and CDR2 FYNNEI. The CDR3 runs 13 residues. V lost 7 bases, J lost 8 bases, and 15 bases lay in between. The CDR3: CASIPGEVHEQFF. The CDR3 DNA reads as TGTGCCAGCATACCGGGGGAGGTACATGAGCAGTTCTTC.

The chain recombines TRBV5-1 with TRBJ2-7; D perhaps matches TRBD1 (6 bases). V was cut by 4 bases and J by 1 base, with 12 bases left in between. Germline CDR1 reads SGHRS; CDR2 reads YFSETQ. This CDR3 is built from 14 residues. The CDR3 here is CASSRGQQSYEQYF. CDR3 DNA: TGCGCCAGCAGCCGAGGACAGCAATCCTACGAGCAGTACTTC.

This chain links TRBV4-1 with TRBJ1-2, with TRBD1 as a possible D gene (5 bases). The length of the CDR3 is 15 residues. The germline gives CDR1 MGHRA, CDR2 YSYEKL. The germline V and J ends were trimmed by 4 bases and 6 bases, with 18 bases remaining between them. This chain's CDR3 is CASSLINVGPDGYTF. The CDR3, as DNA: TGCGCCAGCAGCCTTATTAACGTGGGGCCAGATGGCTACACCTTC.

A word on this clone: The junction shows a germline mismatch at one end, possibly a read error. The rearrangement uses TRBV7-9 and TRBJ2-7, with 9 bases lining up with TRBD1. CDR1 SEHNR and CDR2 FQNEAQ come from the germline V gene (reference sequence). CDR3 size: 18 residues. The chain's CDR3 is CSSSLGISGQGRKEEQYF. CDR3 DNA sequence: TGTTCCAGCAGCTTAGGTATTTCGGGACAGGGCCGGAAGGAGGAGCAGTACTTC.

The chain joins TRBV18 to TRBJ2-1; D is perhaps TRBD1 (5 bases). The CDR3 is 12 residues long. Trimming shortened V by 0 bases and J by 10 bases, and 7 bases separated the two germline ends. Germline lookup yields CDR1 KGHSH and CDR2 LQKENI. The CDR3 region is CASSPPTGEQFF. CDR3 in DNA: TGTGCCAGCTCACCACCAACAGGCGAGCAGTTCTTC. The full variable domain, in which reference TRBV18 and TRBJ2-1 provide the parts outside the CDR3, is NAGVMQNPRHLVRRRGQEARLRCSPMKGHSHVYWYRQLPEEGLKFMVYLQKENIIDESGMPKERFSAEFPKEGPSILRIQQVVRGDSAAYFCASSPPTGEQFFGPGTRLTVL.

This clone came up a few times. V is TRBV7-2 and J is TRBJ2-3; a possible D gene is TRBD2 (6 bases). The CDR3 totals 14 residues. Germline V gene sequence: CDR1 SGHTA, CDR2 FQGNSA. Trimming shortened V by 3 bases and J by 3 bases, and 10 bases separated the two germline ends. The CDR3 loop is CASSFGGVTDTQYF. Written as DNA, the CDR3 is TGTGCCAGCAGCTTTGGCGGGGTAACAGATACGCAGTATTTT.

CDR3: CASSFVQGTEAFF. CDR3 in DNA: TGTGCCAGCAGTTTCGTACAGGGCACTGAAGCTTTCTTT. V usage is TRBV27 and J usage is TRBJ1-1; D might be TRBD1 (6 bases). This CDR3 spans 13 amino acids. Trimming removed 3 bases from V and 4 bases from J, with 9 bases in between. Germline CDR1 MNHEY, CDR2 SMNVEV (reference sequence).

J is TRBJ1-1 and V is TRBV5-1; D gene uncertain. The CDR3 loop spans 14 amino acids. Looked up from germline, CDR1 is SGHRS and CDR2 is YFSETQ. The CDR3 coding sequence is TGCTGTACCCGCTCCGGGTGGAGGAACACTGAAGCTTTCTTT. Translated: CCTRSGWRNTEAFF.

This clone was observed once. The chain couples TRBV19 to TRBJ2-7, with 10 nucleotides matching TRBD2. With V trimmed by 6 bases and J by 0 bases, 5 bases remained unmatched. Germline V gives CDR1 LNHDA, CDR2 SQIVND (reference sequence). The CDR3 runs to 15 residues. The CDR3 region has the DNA TGTGCCAGTAGATTCTCTAGCGGGAGCTCCTACGAGCAGTACTTC. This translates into CASRFSSGSSYEQYF.

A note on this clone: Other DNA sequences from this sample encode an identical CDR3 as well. The DNA for the CDR3 is TGTGCCAGCAGGCTAGCGGGGGGGTCCTACAATGAGCAGTTCTTC. This gives the protein CASRLAGGSYNEQFF. The rearrangement uses TRBV5-5 and TRBJ2-1; TRBD2 aligns across 12 bases. Per germline, CDR1 SGHKS and CDR2 YYEKEE (reference sequence). V was pared by 5 bases and J by 1 base, with 1 base of the junction left unmatched. There are 15 residues in the CDR3. The variable domain in full, completed from reference TRBV5-5 and TRBJ2-1, reads DAGVTQSPTHLIKTRGQQVTLRCSPISGHKSVSWYQQVLGQGPQFIFQYYEKEERGRGNFPDRFSARQFPNYSSELNVNALLLGDSALYLCASRLAGGSYNEQFFGPGTRLTVL.

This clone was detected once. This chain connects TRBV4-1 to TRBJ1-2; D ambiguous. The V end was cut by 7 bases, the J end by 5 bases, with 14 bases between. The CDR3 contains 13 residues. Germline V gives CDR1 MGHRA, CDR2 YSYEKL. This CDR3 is CASTPGLGYGYTF. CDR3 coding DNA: TGCGCCAGCACTCCCGGGTTAGGATATGGCTACACCTTC.

DNA for the CDR3: TGTGCCAGCATGTACGTCGAGAACTCCTACGAGCAGTACTTC. Translated: CASMYVENSYEQYF. This chain links TRBV2 with TRBJ2-7; D remains ambiguous. Germline CDR1 reads SNHLY; CDR2 reads FYNNEI. The germline V and J ends were trimmed by 7 bases and 0 bases, with 13 bases remaining between them. The CDR3 has 14 amino acids. Full variable domain (outside the CDR3, taken from reference TRBV2 and TRBJ2-7): EPEVTQTPSHQVTQMGQEVILRCVPISNHLYFYWYRQILGQKVEFLVSFYNNEISEKSEIFDDQFSVERPDGSNFTLKIRSTKLEDSAMYFCASMYVENSYEQYFGPGTRLTVT.

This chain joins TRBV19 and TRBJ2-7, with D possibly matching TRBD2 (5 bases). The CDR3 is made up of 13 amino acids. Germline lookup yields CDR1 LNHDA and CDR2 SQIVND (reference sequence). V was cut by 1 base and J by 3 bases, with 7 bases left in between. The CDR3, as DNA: TGTGCCAGTAGTATAGCCCGGGACTACGAGCAGTACTTC. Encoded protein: CASSIARDYEQYF.

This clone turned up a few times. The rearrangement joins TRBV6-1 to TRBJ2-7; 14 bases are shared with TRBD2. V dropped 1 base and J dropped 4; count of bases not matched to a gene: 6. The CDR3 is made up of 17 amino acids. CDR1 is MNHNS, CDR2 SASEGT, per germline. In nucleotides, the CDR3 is TGTGCCAGCAGTGAAGGGGGGACTAGCGGGAGCGGGTACGAGCAGTACTTC. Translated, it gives CASSEGGTSGSGYEQYF.

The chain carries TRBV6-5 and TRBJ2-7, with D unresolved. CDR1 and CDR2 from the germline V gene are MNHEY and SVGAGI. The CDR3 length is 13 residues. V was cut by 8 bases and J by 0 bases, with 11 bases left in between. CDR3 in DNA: TGTGCCAGCCGTCGCCTGAGCTCCTACGAGCAGTACTTC. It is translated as CASRRLSSYEQYF.

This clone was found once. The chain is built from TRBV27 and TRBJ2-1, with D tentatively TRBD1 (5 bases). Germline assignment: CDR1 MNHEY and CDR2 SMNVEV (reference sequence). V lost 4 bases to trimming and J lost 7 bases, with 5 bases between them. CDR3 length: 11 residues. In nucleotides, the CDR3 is TGTGCCAGCAGTTCAGGGAATGAGCAGTTCTTC. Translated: CASSSGNEQFF.

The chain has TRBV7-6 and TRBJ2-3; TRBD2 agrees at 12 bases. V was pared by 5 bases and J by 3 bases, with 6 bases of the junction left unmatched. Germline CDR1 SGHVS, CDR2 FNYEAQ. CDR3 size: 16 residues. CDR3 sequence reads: CASSPRLAGVTDTQYF. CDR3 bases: TGTGCCAGCAGCCCGAGACTAGCGGGAGTGACAGATACGCAGTATTTT. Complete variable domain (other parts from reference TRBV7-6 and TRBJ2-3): GAGVSQSPRYKVTKRGQDVALRCDPISGHVSLYWYRQALGQGPEFLTYFNYEAQQDKSGLPNDRFSAERPEGSISTLTIQRTEQRDSAMYRCASSPRLAGVTDTQYFGPGTRLTVL.

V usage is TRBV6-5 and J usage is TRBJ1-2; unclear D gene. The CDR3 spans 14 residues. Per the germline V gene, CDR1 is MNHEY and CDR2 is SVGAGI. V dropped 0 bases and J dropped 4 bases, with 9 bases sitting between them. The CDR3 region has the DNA TGTGCCAGCAGTTACTCGAGCTCTGCCTATGGCTACACCTTC. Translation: CASSYSSSAYGYTF.

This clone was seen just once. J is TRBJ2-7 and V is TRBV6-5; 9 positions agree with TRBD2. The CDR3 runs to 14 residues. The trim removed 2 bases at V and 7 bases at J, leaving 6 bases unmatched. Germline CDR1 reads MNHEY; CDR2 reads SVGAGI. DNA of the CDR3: TGTGCCAGCAGTTACCTAGCGGGATCTGGGGAGCAGTACTTC. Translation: CASSYLAGSGEQYF.

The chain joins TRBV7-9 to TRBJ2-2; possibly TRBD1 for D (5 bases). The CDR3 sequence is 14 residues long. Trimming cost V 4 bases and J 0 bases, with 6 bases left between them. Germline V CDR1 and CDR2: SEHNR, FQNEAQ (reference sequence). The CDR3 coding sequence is TGTGCCAGCAGCTGGACACCGAACACCGGGGAGCTGTTTTTT. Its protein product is CASSWTPNTGELFF.

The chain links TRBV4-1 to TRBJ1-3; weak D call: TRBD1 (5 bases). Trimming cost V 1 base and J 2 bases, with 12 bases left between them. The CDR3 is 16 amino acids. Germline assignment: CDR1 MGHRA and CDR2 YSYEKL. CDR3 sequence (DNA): TGCGCCAGCAGCCAAGCGGTGGGGGGAACTGGAAACACCATATATTTT. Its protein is CASSQAVGGTGNTIYF.

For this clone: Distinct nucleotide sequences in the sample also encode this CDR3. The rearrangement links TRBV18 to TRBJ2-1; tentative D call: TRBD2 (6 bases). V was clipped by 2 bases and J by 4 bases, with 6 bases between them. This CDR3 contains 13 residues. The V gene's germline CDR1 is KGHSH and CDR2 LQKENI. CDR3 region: CASSPGLYNEQFF. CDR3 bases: TGTGCCAGCTCACCAGGACTATACAATGAGCAGTTCTTC.

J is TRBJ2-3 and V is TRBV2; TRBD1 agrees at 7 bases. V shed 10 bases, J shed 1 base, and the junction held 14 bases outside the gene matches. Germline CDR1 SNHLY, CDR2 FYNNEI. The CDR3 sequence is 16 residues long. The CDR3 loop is CATLTRGRLGTDTQYF. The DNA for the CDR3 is TGTGCCACCCTGACGAGGGGGCGATTAGGCACAGATACGCAGTATTTT.

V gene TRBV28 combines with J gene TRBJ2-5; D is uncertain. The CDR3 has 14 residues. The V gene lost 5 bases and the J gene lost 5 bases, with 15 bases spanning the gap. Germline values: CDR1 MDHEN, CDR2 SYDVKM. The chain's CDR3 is CASSQANRVETQYF. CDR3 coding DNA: TGTGCCAGCAGTCAAGCGAATCGGGTGGAGACCCAGTACTTC.

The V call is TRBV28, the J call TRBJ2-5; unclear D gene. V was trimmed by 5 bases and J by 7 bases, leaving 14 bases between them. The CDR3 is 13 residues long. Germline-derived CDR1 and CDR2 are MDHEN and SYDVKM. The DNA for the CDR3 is TGTGCCAGCAGTCTAACACCCTCAGGGACCCAGTACTTC. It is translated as CASSLTPSGTQYF.

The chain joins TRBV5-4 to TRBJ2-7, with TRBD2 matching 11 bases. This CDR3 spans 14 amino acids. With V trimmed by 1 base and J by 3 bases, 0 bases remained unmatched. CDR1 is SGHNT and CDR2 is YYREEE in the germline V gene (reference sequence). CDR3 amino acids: CASSLTSGSYEQYF. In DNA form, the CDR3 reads TGTGCCAGCAGCTTGACTAGCGGGAGCTACGAGCAGTACTTC.

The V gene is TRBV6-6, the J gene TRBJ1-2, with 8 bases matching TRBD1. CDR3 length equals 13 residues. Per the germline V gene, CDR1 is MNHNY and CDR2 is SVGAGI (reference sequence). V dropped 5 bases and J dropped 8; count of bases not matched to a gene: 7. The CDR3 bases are TGTGCCAGCAGTAACGACAGGGGTGAAGGCTACACCTTC. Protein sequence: CASSNDRGEGYTF.

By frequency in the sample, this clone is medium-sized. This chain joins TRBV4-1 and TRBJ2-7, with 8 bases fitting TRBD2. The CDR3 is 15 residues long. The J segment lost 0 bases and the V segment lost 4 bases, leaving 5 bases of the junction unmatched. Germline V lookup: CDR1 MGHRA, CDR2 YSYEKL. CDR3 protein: CASSPGRGGSYEQYF. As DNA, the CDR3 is TGCGCCAGCAGCCCAGGACGGGGGGGCTCCTACGAGCAGTACTTC.

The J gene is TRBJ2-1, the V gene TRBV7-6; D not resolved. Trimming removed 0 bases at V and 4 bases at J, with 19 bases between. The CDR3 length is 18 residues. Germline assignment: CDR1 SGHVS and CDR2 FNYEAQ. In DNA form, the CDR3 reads TGTGCCAGCAGCTTAGCGGTTCCGACTGTCACCGAGTACAATGAGCAGTTCTTC. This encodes CASSLAVPTVTEYNEQFF.

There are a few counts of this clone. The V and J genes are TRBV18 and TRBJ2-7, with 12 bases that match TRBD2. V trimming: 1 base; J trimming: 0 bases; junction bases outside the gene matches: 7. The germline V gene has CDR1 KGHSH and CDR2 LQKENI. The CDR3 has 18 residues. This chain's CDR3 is CASSPQTSGRPRSYEQYF. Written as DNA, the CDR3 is TGTGCCAGCTCACCACAGACTAGCGGGAGACCCCGCTCCTACGAGCAGTACTTC.